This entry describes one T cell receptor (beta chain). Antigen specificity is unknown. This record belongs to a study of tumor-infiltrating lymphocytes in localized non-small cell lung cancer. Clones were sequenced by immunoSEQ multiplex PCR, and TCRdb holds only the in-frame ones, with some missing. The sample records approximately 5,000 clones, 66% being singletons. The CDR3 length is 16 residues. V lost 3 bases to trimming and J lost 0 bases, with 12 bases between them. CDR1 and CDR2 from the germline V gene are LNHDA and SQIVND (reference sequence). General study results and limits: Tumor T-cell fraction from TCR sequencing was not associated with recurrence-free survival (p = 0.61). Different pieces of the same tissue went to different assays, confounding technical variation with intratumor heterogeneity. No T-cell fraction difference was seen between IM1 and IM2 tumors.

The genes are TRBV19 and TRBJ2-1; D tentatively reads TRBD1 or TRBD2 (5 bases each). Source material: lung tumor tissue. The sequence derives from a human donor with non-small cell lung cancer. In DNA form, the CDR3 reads TGTGCCAGTAGTATCGAACTCGGGGCCTCCTACAATGAGCAGTTCTTC. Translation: CASSIELGASYNEQFF.